The rows below give T cell receptor beta chains drawn from one sample of a study of cytomegalovirus exposure and HLA in healthy donors. This table comes from immunoSEQ multiplex PCR, and its TCRdb copy is limited to in-frame clones, with some not included. This sample has 150,000 to 200,000 clones, with about nine tenths found just once. The sequencing sample was made of PBMCs. All receptors derive from a young woman in good health and CMV-seropositive. Both conserved end residues are trimmed from each CDR3. Each record gives: V gene, J gene, CDR3 protein.

TRBV7-9	TRBJ2-1	ASSLAAGHEQF
TRBV19	TRBJ2-7	ASRLAGRASYEQY
TRBV30	TRBJ2-2	AWRAGSSTGELF
TRBV5-6	TRBJ2-7	ASSLGLAGGVQY
TRBV18	TRBJ1-1	ASSPLPGQGARTEAF
TRBV7-2	TRBJ2-7	ASSLRLANYEQY
TRBV7-8	TRBJ2-5	ASSLVRGSGGRLETQY
TRBV5-4	TRBJ2-7	ASSYPGAEAGYEQY
TRBV5-5	TRBJ2-3	ASRTSSDTQY
TRBV6-1	TRBJ2-5	ASSPWGQQETQY
TRBV4-3	TRBJ2-4	ASSRETGLAGAWAKNIQY
TRBV5-4	TRBJ2-1	ASSYAGDELF
TRBV27	TRBJ2-3	ASSLGLAGSSTDTQY
TRBV10-3	TRBJ2-1	AISPGQGGEEQF
TRBV30	TRBJ1-2	AWSATGPNYGYT
TRBV6-5	TRBJ1-1	ASSSQGGEAF
TRBV11-2	TRBJ2-1	ASSLRLVWEGEQF
TRBV7-3	TRBJ2-5	ASSPPSGRGWETQY
TRBV18	TRBJ2-1	ASSPRGPTSGATNEQF
TRBV6-5	TRBJ1-3	ASSLNRGPGNTIY
TRBV14	TRBJ2-5	AAIPGEETQY
TRBV6-4	TRBJ2-1	ASSDSPGTGSYEQF
TRBV10-3	TRBJ2-5	AIRGLAEDQETQY
TRBV15	TRBJ2-7	ATSSRLAGAPEQY
TRBV11-3	TRBJ1-2	ASSLAGWTGAQGYT
TRBV7-8	TRBJ1-1	ASSLVQGMDTEAF
TRBV18	TRBJ2-7	ASSSPTGFEQY
TRBV4-2	TRBJ2-6	ASSQESRGSGANVLT
TRBV10-3	TRBJ1-5	AISESGPAGVAPQH
TRBV6-1	TRBJ2-5	ASSEATSYRY
TRBV6-5	TRBJ1-5	ASSGGEQSQPQH
TRBV4-2	TRBJ1-1	ASSPWSGTVNTEAF
TRBV7-2	TRBJ2-3	ASSSEPLAGGLTDTQY
TRBV6-1	TRBJ2-7	ASSATSGRAIPYEQY
TRBV29-1	TRBJ1-3	SVVKTGNTIY
TRBV5-6	TRBJ1-5	ASSRSGLVAGPQH
TRBV11-1	TRBJ2-4	ASSLLAGAKNIQY
TRBV2	TRBJ2-5	ASPPGTSGTQETQY
TRBV6-4	TRBJ2-6	ASSRDIDSGANVLT
TRBV6-1	TRBJ1-2	ASSPRESYGYT
TRBV28	TRBJ2-7	ASRDREETYEQY
TRBV15	TRBJ2-7	ATSRMGLAYDEQY
TRBV15	TRBJ2-4	ATSRPTGGIRNIQY